One sample yielded the 12 T cell receptor beta chains listed below, sequenced in a study of cytomegalovirus exposure and HLA in healthy donors. Researchers ran the PCR with 60 Vbeta and 13 Jbeta primers. Libraries were prepared by immunoSEQ multiplex PCR; TCRdb keeps only in-frame clonotypes and omits some of them. The table lists about 150,000 clones, with 2% to 2.5% in the top ten. The sample comprised PBMCs. All receptors derive from a young man in good health and CMV-seronegative.

The chain recombines TRBV30 with TRBJ1-2, with unresolved D. Deletions cut 7 bases from V and 5 bases from J, with 2 bases between. The V gene's germline CDR1 is GTSNPN and CDR2 SVGIG (reference sequence). The CDR3 is 8 residues long. The CDR3 region has the DNA TGTGCCTCATATGGCTACACCTTC. Translated: CASYGYTF.

This chain connects TRBV6-1 to TRBJ2-5; 7 nucleotides line up with TRBD1. The CDR3 runs to 14 residues. Germline values: CDR1 MNHNS, CDR2 SASEGT. Losses at the gene ends were 7 bases for V and 2 bases for J; bases not matched to a gene: 7. CDR3 loop: CASNPGQIQETQYF. As DNA, the CDR3 is TGTGCCAGCAACCCGGGACAGATACAAGAGACCCAGTACTTC.

V and J are TRBV15 and TRBJ2-1, with TRBD1 matching over 10 bases. V was clipped by 5 bases and J by 10 bases; unmatched bases: 14. This CDR3 spans 16 amino acids. The V gene's germline CDR1 is LNHNV and CDR2 YYDKDF (reference sequence). The CDR3 DNA is TGTGCCACCAGCGGTGACCGGGACAGGGGTATAAGCGAGCAGTTCTTC. This gives the protein CATSGDRDRGISEQFF.

The chain recombines TRBV5-1 with TRBJ1-2; D remains ambiguous. The V end was cut by 0 bases, the J end by 8 bases, with 11 bases between. This CDR3 comprises 13 residues. Germline CDR1 is SGHRS and CDR2 is YFSETQ. Here the CDR3 reads CASSLVFEGGYTF. CDR3 nucleotides: TGCGCCAGCAGCTTGGTATTCGAGGGAGGCTACACCTTC.

The chain couples TRBV27 to TRBJ1-4; D unclear. CDR3 length: 18 residues. V gave up 6 bases and J gave up 0 bases, with 20 bases separating them. CDR1 MNHEY and CDR2 SMNVEV come from the germline V gene (reference sequence). The CDR3 DNA reads as TGTGCCAGCAGACTCCTAGGGAGCAGCGGTGCAACTAATGAAAAACTGTTTTTT. The encoded protein is CASRLLGSSGATNEKLFF.

This chain links TRBV7-6 with TRBJ2-7, with D tentatively TRBD1 (5 bases). This CDR3 has 12 residues. Deletions cut 1 base from V and 5 bases from J, with 6 bases between. CDR1 and CDR2 from the germline V gene are SGHVS and FNYEAQ. CDR3: CASSLVGDEQYF. The CDR3, as DNA: TGTGCCAGCAGCTTAGTAGGGGACGAGCAGTACTTC.

The chain carries TRBV7-6 and TRBJ2-7, with 15 bases lining up with TRBD2. CDR1 is SGHVS and CDR2 is FNYEAQ in the germline V gene. After removal of 4 bases from V and 1 base from J, the junction contained 11 bases not matched to a gene. The CDR3 spans 19 residues. CDR3 sequence reads: CASSSNGLAGGPGSYEQYF. The CDR3, as DNA: TGTGCCAGCAGCTCGAACGGACTAGCGGGAGGGCCTGGGTCCTACGAGCAGTACTTC.

V and J are TRBV5-1 and TRBJ2-1, with D tentatively TRBD2 (5 bases). The CDR3 spans 15 residues. Germline CDR1 SGHRS, CDR2 YFSETQ. With 2 bases removed from V and 2 bases from J, the gap between germline ends came to 11 bases. This CDR3 is CASSFSGSTYNEQFF. The CDR3 DNA sequence: TGCGCCAGCAGCTTTTCGGGGTCGACCTACAATGAGCAGTTCTTC.

The chain carries TRBV5-1 and TRBJ1-2; TRBD1 aligns across 9 bases. The length of the CDR3 is 15 residues. Germline CDR1 reads SGHRS; CDR2 reads YFSETQ. Germline trimming cut 4 bases from V and 4 bases from J; bases unmatched to any gene: 8. The CDR3 coding sequence is TGCGCCAGCAGCCCCAGCGGACAGGGGCTCTATGGCTACACCTTC. Amino acids: CASSPSGQGLYGYTF.

The rearrangement links TRBV4-1 to TRBJ2-2, with 8 nucleotides matching TRBD1. Per the germline V gene, CDR1 is MGHRA and CDR2 is YSYEKL. The CDR3 consists of 16 residues. Unmatched junction bases numbered 9, after V lost 5 bases and J lost 4 bases. In nucleotides, the CDR3 is TGCGCCAGCAGCTTTACCCCGGGACAGGCCACCGGGGAGCTGTTTTTT. Its protein product is CASSFTPGQATGELFF.

V usage is TRBV15 and J usage is TRBJ2-5, with 10 nucleotides matching TRBD2. The germline CDR1 and CDR2 sequences are LNHNV and YYDKDF (reference sequence). With V trimmed by 5 bases and J by 4 bases, 4 bases remained unmatched. This CDR3 has 14 residues. The CDR3 nucleotides read TGTGCCACCAGCCTAGGACTAGCGGCAGAGACCCAGTACTTC. It encodes CATSLGLAAETQYF.

The rearrangement joins TRBV28 to TRBJ1-5, with D unresolved. This CDR3 is 12 amino acids long. Trimming stripped 6 bases from V and 16 bases from J, with 19 bases between. CDR1 and CDR2 (germline): MDHEN, SYDVKM. In DNA form, the CDR3 reads TGTGCCAGCAGCCGGGTAGAGGGATTGGGTCATTTT. Its translation: CASSRVEGLGHF. Supplemented by reference TRBV28 and TRBJ1-5, the full variable domain reads DVKVTQSSRYLVKRTGEKVFLECVQDMDHENMFWYRQDPGLGLRLIYFSYDVKMKEKGDIPEGYSVSREKKERFSLILESASTNQTSMYLCASSRVEGLGHFGDGTRLSIL.